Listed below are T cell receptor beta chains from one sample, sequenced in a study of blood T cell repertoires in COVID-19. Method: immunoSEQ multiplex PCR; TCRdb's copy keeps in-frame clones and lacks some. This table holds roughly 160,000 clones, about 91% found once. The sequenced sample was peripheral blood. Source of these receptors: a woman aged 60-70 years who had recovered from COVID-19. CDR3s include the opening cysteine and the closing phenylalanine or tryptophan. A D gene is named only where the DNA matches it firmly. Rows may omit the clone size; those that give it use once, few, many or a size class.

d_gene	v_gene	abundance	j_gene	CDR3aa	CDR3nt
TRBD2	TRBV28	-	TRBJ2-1	CASSSPGLAGGSYNEQFF	TGTGCCAGCAGCTCGCCGGGACTAGCGGGGGGTTCATACAATGAGCAGTTCTTC
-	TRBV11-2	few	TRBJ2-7	CASSLLRVHEQYF	TGTGCCAGCAGCTTACTCAGGGTCCACGAGCAGTACTTC
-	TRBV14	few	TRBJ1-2	CASSLRRGSRPSGYTF	TGTGCCAGCAGCCTGCGTAGGGGATCCCGCCCCTCTGGCTACACCTTC
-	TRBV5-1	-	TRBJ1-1	CASSLGVGQSEAFF	TGCGCCAGCAGCTTGGGAGTGGGGCAGAGTGAAGCTTTCTTT
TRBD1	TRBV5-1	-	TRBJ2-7	CASSPPQGSHEQYF	TGCGCCAGCAGCCCACCACAGGGGAGCCACGAGCAGTACTTC
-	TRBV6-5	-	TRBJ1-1	CASSLGVANTEAFF	TGTGCCAGCAGCCTCGGGGTAGCGAACACTGAAGCTTTCTTT
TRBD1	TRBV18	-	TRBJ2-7	CASSRDRSYEQYF	TGTGCCAGCTCACGGGACAGATCCTACGAGCAGTACTTC
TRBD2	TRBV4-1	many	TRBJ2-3	CASSQAPPGGDTDTQYF	TGCGCCAGCAGCCAAGCCCCCCCCGGGGGGGACACAGATACGCAGTATTTT
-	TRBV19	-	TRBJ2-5	CASSTTGVQETQYF	TGTGCCAGTAGTACAACAGGAGTACAAGAGACCCAGTACTTC
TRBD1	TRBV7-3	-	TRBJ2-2	CASSPSTGANTGELFF	TGTGCCAGCAGCCCGTCGACAGGGGCGAACACCGGGGAGCTGTTTTTT
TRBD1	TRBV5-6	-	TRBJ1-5	CASSLRSLFSTGNNQPQHF	TGTGCCAGCAGCTTGCGCTCGTTGTTTTCGACAGGGAACAATCAGCCCCAGCATTTT
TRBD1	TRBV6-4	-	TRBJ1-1	CASRAQTGNGWAEAFF	TGTGCCAGCAGAGCCCAGACAGGGAACGGCTGGGCAGAGGCTTTCTTT
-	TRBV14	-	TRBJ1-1	CASSQEGEAFF	TGTGCCAGCAGCCAGGAGGGCGAAGCTTTCTTT
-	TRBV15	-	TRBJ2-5	CATSRDLAAPETQYF	TGTGCCACCAGCAGAGATCTGGCCGCCCCGGAGACCCAGTACTTC
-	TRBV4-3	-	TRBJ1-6	CASSQIASGGPGSPLHF	TGCGCCAGCAGCCAAATAGCCTCTGGGGGCCCGGGGTCACCCCTCCACTTT
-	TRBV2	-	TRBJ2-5	CASCGAGETQYF	TGTGCCAGCTGCGGGGCCGGTGAGACCCAGTACTTC
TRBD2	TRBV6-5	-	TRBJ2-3	CASTPFEPGGTQYF	TGTGCCAGCACTCCCTTCGAGCCGGGGGGTACGCAGTATTTT
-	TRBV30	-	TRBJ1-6	CASPGTGSSYNSPLHF	TGTGCCTCCCCGGGGACTGGAAGCTCCTATAATTCACCCCTCCACTTT
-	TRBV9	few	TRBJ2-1	CASSATSGGGADNEQFF	TGTGCCAGCAGCGCTACCTCAGGAGGGGGGGCCGACAATGAGCAGTTCTTC
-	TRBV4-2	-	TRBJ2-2	CASQGDTGELFF	TGTGCCAGCCAAGGGGACACCGGGGAGCTGTTTTTT
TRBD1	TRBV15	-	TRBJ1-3	CATSRDRGNTIYF	TGTGCCACCAGCAGGGACAGGGGAAACACCATATATTTT
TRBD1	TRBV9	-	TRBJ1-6	CASSADAQRQGVGSPLHF	TGTGCCAGCAGCGCGGACGCCCAAAGACAGGGGGTCGGGTCACCCCTCCACTTT
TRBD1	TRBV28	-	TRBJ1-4	CASSSPPTGEGHWLFF	TGTGCCAGCAGTTCCCCCCCGACAGGGGAGGGGCATTGGTTGTTTTTT
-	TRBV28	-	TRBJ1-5	CASSLMAQPQHF	TGTGCCAGCAGTTTAATGGCTCAGCCCCAGCATTTT
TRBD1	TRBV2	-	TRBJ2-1	CASREGTGTYNEQFF	TGTGCCAGCCGTGAGGGGACAGGGACCTACAATGAGCAGTTCTTC
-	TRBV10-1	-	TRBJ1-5	CASTTGIDSNQPQHF	TGCGCCAGCACCACAGGAATTGATAGCAATCAGCCCCAGCATTTT
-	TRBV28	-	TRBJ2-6	CASSLAGRGDSGANVLTF	TGTGCCAGCAGTTTAGCGGGCAGGGGAGACTCTGGGGCCAACGTCCTGACTTTC
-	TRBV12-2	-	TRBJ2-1	CASRLGYIWLNEQFF	TGTGCAAGTCGCTTAGGGTATATATGGCTTAATGAGCAGTTCTTC
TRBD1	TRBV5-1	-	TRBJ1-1	CASSLGRGGQGEAFF	TGCGCCAGCAGCTTGGGAAGAGGGGGACAGGGTGAAGCTTTCTTT
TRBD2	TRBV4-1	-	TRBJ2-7	CASSPFTRGGPAYEQYF	TGCGCCAGCAGCCCGTTCACAAGGGGAGGGCCTGCCTACGAGCAGTACTTC
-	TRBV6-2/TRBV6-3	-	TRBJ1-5	CASSYQVSNQPQHF	TGTGCCAGCAGTTATCAGGTTAGCAATCAGCCCCAGCATTTT
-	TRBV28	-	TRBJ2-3	CASSLGLLTSTDTQYF	TGTGCCAGCAGTTTAGGGCTGCTTACTAGCACAGATACGCAGTATTTT
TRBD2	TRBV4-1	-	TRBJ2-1	CASSQDSSGGYNEQFF	TGCGCCAGCAGCCAAGATTCGAGCGGGGGGTACAATGAGCAGTTCTTC
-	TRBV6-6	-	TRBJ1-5	CASRADSDSNQPQHF	TGTGCCAGCAGGGCGGACAGTGATAGCAATCAGCCCCAGCATTTT
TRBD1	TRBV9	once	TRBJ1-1	CASSPGTGNTEAFF	TGTGCCAGCAGCCCGGGGACAGGGAACACTGAAGCTTTCTTT
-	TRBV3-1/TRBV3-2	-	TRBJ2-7	CASSYTFRDSRSYEQYF	TGTGCCAGCAGTTACACTTTCCGGGACTCCAGGTCCTACGAGCAGTACTTC
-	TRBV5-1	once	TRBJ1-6	CASSLAGGLNSPLHF	TGCGCCAGCAGCTTGGCCGGGGGGCTTAATTCACCCCTCCACTTT
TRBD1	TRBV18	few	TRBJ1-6	CASSRTGSSYNSPLHF	TGTGCCAGCTCACGGACAGGAAGCTCCTATAATTCACCCCTCCACTTT
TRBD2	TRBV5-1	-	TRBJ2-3	CASRSSGGADSTDTQYF	TGCGCCAGCAGATCTAGCGGGGGGGCCGATAGCACAGATACGCAGTATTTT
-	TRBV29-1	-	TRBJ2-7	CSVAPVSGSYEQYF	TGCAGCGTTGCCCCCGTATCGGGCTCCTACGAGCAGTACTTC